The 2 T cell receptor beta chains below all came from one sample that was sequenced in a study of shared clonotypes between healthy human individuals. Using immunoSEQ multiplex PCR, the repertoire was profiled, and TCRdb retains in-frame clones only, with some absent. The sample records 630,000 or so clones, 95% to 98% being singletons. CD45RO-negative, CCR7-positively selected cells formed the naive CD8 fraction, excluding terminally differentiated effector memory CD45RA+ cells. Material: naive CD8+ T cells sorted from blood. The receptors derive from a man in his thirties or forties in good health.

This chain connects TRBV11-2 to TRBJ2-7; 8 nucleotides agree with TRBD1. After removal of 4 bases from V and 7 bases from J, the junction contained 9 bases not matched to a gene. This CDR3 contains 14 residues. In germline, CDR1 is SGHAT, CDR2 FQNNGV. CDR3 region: CASSSGTGPREQYF. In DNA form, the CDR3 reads TGTGCCAGCAGCTCCGGGACAGGACCTCGGGAGCAGTACTTC.

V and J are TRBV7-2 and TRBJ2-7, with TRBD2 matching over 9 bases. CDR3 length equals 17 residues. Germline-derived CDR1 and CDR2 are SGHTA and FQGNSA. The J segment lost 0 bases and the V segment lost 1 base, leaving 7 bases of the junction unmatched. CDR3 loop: CASSLDASGISSYEQYF. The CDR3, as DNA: TGTGCCAGCAGCTTAGATGCTAGCGGGATTAGCTCCTACGAGCAGTACTTC.